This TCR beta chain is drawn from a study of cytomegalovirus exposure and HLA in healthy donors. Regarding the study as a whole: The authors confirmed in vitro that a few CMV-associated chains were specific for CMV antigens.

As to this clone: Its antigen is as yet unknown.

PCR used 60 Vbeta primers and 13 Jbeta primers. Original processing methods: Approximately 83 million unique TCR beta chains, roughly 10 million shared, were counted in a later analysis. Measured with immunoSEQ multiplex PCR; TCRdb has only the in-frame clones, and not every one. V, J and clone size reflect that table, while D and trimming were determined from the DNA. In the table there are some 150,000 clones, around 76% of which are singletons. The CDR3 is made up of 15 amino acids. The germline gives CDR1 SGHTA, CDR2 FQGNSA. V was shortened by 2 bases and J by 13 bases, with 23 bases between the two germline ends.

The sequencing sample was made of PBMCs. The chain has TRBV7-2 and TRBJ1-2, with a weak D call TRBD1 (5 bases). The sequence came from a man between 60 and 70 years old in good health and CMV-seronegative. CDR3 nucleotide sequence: TGTGCCAGCAGCTTATTCGGGCCGGGGGGGGGAGGTCGCACCTTC. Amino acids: CASSLFGPGGGGRTF.